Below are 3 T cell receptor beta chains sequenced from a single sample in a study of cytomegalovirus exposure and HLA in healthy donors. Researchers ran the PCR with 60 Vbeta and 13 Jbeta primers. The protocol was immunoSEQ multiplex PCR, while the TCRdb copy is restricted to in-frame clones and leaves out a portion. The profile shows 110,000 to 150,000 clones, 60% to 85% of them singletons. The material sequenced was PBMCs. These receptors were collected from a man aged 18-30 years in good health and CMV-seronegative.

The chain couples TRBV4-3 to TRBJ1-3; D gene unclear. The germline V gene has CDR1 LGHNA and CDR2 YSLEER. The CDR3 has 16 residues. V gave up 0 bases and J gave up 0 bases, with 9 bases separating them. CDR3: CASSQEAQLSGNTIYF. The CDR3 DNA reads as TGCGCCAGCAGCCAAGAGGCACAGCTCTCTGGAAACACCATATATTTT.

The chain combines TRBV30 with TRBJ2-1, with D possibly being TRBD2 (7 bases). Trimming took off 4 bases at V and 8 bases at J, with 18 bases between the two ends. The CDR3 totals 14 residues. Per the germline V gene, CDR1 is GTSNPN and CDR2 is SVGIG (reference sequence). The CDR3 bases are TGTGCCTGGACCTTTGGGGGGGGCCACGATGAGCAGTTCTTC. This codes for CAWTFGGGHDEQFF.

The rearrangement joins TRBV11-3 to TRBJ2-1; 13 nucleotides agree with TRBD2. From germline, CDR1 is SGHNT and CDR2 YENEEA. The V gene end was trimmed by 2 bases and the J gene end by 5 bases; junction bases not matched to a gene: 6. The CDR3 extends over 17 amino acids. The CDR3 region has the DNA TGTGCCAGCAGCTTACACTCCGGGACTAGCGGGGACAATGAGCAGTTCTTC. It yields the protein CASSLHSGTSGDNEQFF.